Each of the 21 T cell receptor beta chains below was sequenced from the same sample in a study of monozygotic twins with cystic fibrosis. Clones were read by immunoSEQ multiplex PCR, and TCRdb kept only the in-frame ones, dropping some. The repertoire holds 30,000 to 40,000 clones, approximately 70% seen once, with approximately 0.79% in the top ten. Sequenced material: blood. The receptors derive from a girl aged 5-17 years with cystic fibrosis.

The rearrangement links TRBV7-2 to TRBJ2-2; tentatively, D is TRBD1 or TRBD2 (6 bases each). The V end was cut by 4 bases, the J end by 8 bases, with 20 bases between. The CDR3 covers 16 residues. Germline V gene sequence: CDR1 SGHTA, CDR2 FQGNSA. The CDR3, as DNA: TGTGCCAGCAGCTCCGGGCGGGGAACAGGGACGGGGGAGCTGTTTTTT. Amino acid sequence: CASSSGRGTGTGELFF. Complete variable domain (other parts from reference TRBV7-2 and TRBJ2-2): GAGVSQSPSNKVTEKGKDVELRCDPISGHTALYWYRQSLGQGLEFLIYFQGNSAPDKSGLPSDRFSAERTGGSVSTLTIQRTQQEDSAVYLCASSSGRGTGTGELFFGEGSRLTVL.

The rearrangement links TRBV2 to TRBJ2-5; the D gene is possibly TRBD2 (5 bases). V lost 10 bases, J lost 7 bases, and 19 bases lay in between. CDR3 length equals 13 residues. CDR1 and CDR2 (germline): SNHLY, FYNNEI. CDR3 sequence reads: CAISTDLRGTQYF. The CDR3, as DNA: TGTGCCATCTCGACTGACCTCCGGGGGACCCAGTACTTC.

This chain uses TRBV4-2 with TRBJ2-5; 15 bases match TRBD2. Germline values: CDR1 LGHNA, CDR2 YNFKEQ. This CDR3 has 18 residues. V gave up 5 bases and J gave up 0 bases; unmatched junction bases: 7. CDR3 residues: CASSYTGTSGRYQETQYF. CDR3 in DNA: TGTGCCAGCAGCTATACCGGGACTAGCGGGAGGTACCAAGAGACCCAGTACTTC.

This clone was seen just once. This chain links TRBV2 with TRBJ1-1; D gene uncertain. CDR3 length equals 14 residues. Looked up from germline, CDR1 is SNHLY and CDR2 is FYNNEI. V gave up 6 bases and J gave up 0 bases, with 11 bases separating them. The CDR3 is CASRQQPMNTEAFF. CDR3 sequence (DNA): TGTGCCAGCAGACAGCAACCTATGAACACTGAAGCTTTCTTT.

As regards this clone: One end of the junction is discordant with germline, which a read error may explain. The genes are TRBV6-1 and TRBJ2-2, with 7 bases matching TRBD2. The CDR3 covers 17 residues. CDR1 MNHNS and CDR2 SASEGT come from the germline V gene. In DNA, the CDR3 is TGTGCCATCAGTGAGTCTGAGGGAGGGCTAGGCACCGGGGAGCTGTTTTTT. It is translated as CAISESEGGLGTGELFF.

This clone has just a few counts. The chain joins TRBV11-2 to TRBJ1-5; the D is unclear. The CDR3 runs 14 residues. Germline V gene sequence: CDR1 SGHAT, CDR2 FQNNGV. V was trimmed by 1 base and J by 0 bases, leaving 4 bases between them. The CDR3 protein is CASSLGGSNQPQHF. The CDR3 bases are TGTGCCAGCAGCTTAGGTGGTAGCAATCAGCCCCAGCATTTT.

This clone was detected a few times. The V gene is TRBV9, the J gene TRBJ2-7, with a weak D call TRBD2 (5 bases). Trimming shortened V by 0 bases and J by 3 bases, and 7 bases separated the two germline ends. There are 13 residues in the CDR3. Germline V gene sequence: CDR1 SGDLS, CDR2 YYNGEE. The CDR3 spells CASSVGTSYEQYF. CDR3 in DNA: TGTGCCAGCAGCGTAGGCACTAGCTACGAGCAGTACTTC.

This clone was seen a handful of times. The chain joins TRBV4-2 to TRBJ1-2; TRBD1 is a possible D gene (5 bases). Germline-derived CDR1 and CDR2 are LGHNA and YNFKEQ. This CDR3 contains 16 residues. V was cut by 0 bases and J by 4 bases, with 15 bases left in between. CDR3 sequence reads: CASSQDVEGLAYGYTF. The CDR3, as DNA: TGTGCCAGCAGCCAAGATGTGGAGGGGTTGGCCTATGGCTACACCTTC.

The V gene is TRBV9, the J gene TRBJ2-1; 9 nucleotides agree with TRBD2. The CDR3 loop spans 16 amino acids. The V and J ends lost 3 bases and 3 bases, in that order; junction bases with no gene match: 7. CDR1 is SGDLS and CDR2 is YYNGEE in the germline V gene. The CDR3 loop is CASSALSGRDYNEQFF. CDR3 in DNA: TGTGCCAGCAGCGCTCTTAGCGGGAGAGACTACAATGAGCAGTTCTTC.

The chain links TRBV28 to TRBJ1-4; D unresolved. CDR1 MDHEN and CDR2 SYDVKM come from the germline V gene. The V and J ends lost 1 base and 8 bases respectively, with 8 bases between them. The CDR3 covers 13 residues. The CDR3 DNA sequence: TGTGCCAGCAGTTTATCCGGGAGGGAAAAACTGTTTTTT. Protein product: CASSLSGREKLFF.

The chain has TRBV13 and TRBJ1-1; possibly TRBD1 for D (6 bases). The CDR3 covers 15 residues. Trimming removed 1 base at V and 4 bases at J, with 13 bases between. Germline CDR1 PRHDT, CDR2 FYEKMQ (reference sequence). CDR3 in amino acids: CASSLVGGLGTEAFF. The CDR3 coding sequence is TGTGCCAGCAGCTTAGTCGGGGGGCTTGGCACTGAAGCTTTCTTT.

The table lists this clone with a few counts. This chain joins TRBV19 and TRBJ1-4; 7 nucleotides line up with TRBD1. The junction had 9 bases not matched to a gene; V was cut back by 5 bases and J by 6 bases. This CDR3 region has 15 residues. The germline gives CDR1 LNHDA, CDR2 SQIVND (reference sequence). CDR3 sequence: CASSSPGGSYEKLFF. CDR3 DNA: TGTGCCAGTAGTTCTCCAGGGGGGAGTTATGAAAAACTGTTTTTT. Full variable domain (missing parts from reference TRBV19 and TRBJ1-4): DGGITQSPKYLFRKEGQNVTLSCEQNLNHDAMYWYRQDPGQGLRLIYYSQIVNDFQKGDIAEGYSVSREKKESFPLTVTSAQKNPTAFYLCASSSPGGSYEKLFFGSGTQLSVL.

The chain links TRBV4-1 to TRBJ1-2; D is unresolved. Between the trimmed V and J ends, which lost 1 base and 4 bases, there was a span of 10 bases. CDR3 length: 14 residues. Per germline, CDR1 MGHRA and CDR2 YSYEKL. The CDR3 region is CASSQGSGPYGYTF. The DNA for the CDR3 is TGCGCCAGCAGCCAAGGATCGGGTCCCTATGGCTACACCTTC.

V and J are TRBV11-2 and TRBJ2-3, with 12 positions matching TRBD2. V lost 6 bases to trimming and J lost 11 bases; unmatched junction nucleotides: 12. Germline lookup yields CDR1 SGHAT and CDR2 FQNNGV. The CDR3 consists of 15 residues. In nucleotides, the CDR3 is TGTGCCAGCAGTCTCCATGGGACTAGCGGGTACGGGCAGTATTTT. It encodes CASSLHGTSGYGQYF.

This sequence joins TRBV7-2 and TRBJ2-1; 10 bases match TRBD2. The V gene's germline CDR1 is SGHTA and CDR2 FQGNSA. Trimming at V came to 5 bases and at J to 7 bases, leaving 5 bases not matched to a gene. The CDR3 runs 14 residues. The chain's CDR3 is CASSLPGLANEQFF. The DNA for the CDR3 is TGTGCCAGCAGCCTCCCGGGACTAGCGAATGAGCAGTTCTTC.

This rearrangement joins TRBV30 to TRBJ2-3; D call uncertain. V lost 4 bases and J 8 bases, leaving 22 bases between the germline ends. Germline V gene lookup returns CDR1 GTSNPN and CDR2 SVGIG (reference sequence). CDR3 size: 15 residues. CDR3 DNA sequence: TGTGCCTGGACTCCGGACGGAGAACCCCCGGTTACGCAGTATTTT. The encoded protein is CAWTPDGEPPVTQYF. Full variable domain (outside the CDR3, taken from reference TRBV30 and TRBJ2-3): SQTIHQWPATLVQPVGSPLSLECTVEGTSNPNLYWYRQAAGRGLQLLFYSVGIGQISSEVPQNLSASRPQDRQFILSSKKLLLSDSGFYLCAWTPDGEPPVTQYFGPGTRLTVL.

This clone was recorded a few times. The J gene is TRBJ1-2, the V gene TRBV15; D is unclear. Germline V gene sequence: CDR1 LNHNV, CDR2 YYDKDF (reference sequence). This CDR3 is 14 amino acids long. V lost 1 base and J lost 4, with 10 bases in between. The CDR3 here is CATSRAGGLYGYTF. The CDR3 bases are TGTGCCACCAGCAGAGCAGGAGGGCTCTATGGCTACACCTTC.

The table lists this clone with a few counts. This CDR3 is CAWSYGSGDLDGYTF. DNA for the CDR3: TGTGCCTGGAGTTACGGGAGCGGAGATTTAGATGGCTACACCTTC. The chain is built from TRBV30 and TRBJ1-2; D gene ambiguous. Germline loops: CDR1 GTSNPN, CDR2 SVGIG (reference sequence). The CDR3 length is 15 residues. Trimming cost V 2 bases and J 6 bases, with 19 bases left between them. The variable domain in full, completed from reference TRBV30 and TRBJ1-2, reads SQTIHQWPATLVQPVGSPLSLECTVEGTSNPNLYWYRQAAGRGLQLLFYSVGIGQISSEVPQNLSASRPQDRQFILSSKKLLLSDSGFYLCAWSYGSGDLDGYTFGSGTRLTVV.

The chain is built from TRBV4-3 and TRBJ1-3; D might be TRBD1 (5 bases). Per the germline V gene, CDR1 is LGHNA and CDR2 is YSLEER. V was shortened by 4 bases and J by 8 bases, with 12 bases between the two germline ends. This CDR3 region has 13 residues. The CDR3 region has the DNA TGCGCCAGCAGCCCCCGGGACGTAGACACCATATATTTT. Protein product: CASSPRDVDTIYF.

This rearrangement joins TRBV28 to TRBJ2-3; no firm D call. CDR1 and CDR2 (germline): MDHEN, SYDVKM. CDR3 length: 15 residues. With 4 bases removed from V and 4 bases from J, the gap between germline ends came to 15 bases. The CDR3 nucleotides read TGTGCCAGCAGTTCCGCGCAATTCGATGCAGATACGCAGTATTTT. Its protein is CASSSAQFDADTQYF.

This clone was detected a few times. The CDR3, as DNA: TGCGCCAGCAGTGAGTCGTTGGGGGGCATGAGGTCCTACGAGCAGTACGTC. This codes for CASSESLGGMRSYEQYV. This rearrangement joins TRBV10-2 to TRBJ2-7; tentatively, D is TRBD1 or TRBD2 (6 bases each). The V gene lost 0 bases and the J gene lost 1 base, with 16 bases spanning the gap. Germline assignment: CDR1 WSHSY and CDR2 SAAADI. The CDR3 spans 17 residues.